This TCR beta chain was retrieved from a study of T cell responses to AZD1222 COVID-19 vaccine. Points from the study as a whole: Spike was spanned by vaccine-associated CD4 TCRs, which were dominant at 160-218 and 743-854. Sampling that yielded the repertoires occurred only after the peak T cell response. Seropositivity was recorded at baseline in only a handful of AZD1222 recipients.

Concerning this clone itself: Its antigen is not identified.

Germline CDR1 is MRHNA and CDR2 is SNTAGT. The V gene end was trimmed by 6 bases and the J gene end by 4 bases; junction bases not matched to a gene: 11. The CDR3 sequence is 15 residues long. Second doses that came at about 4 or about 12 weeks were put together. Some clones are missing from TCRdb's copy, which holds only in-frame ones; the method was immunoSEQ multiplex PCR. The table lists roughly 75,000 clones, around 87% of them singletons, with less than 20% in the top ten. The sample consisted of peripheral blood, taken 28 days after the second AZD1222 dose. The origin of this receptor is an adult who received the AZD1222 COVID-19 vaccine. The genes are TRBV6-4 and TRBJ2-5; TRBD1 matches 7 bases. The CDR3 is CASSPEGGGGETQYF. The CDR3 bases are TGTGCCAGCAGCCCCGAAGGGGGCGGTGGAGAGACCCAGTACTTC.